This T cell receptor (beta chain) was retrieved from a study of cytomegalovirus exposure and HLA in healthy donors. Study in general: Earlier findings included about 120 million unique TCR beta sequences obtained from some 180 million T cells. For the approximately 400 genotyped donors, more than 65% fell within the Caucasian-associated ancestry cluster. Overall study findings and caveats: There were some V segments, including TRBV6-2 and TRBV6-3, excluded as indistinguishable.

The PCR had 60 Vbeta and 13 Jbeta primers. Libraries were prepared by immunoSEQ multiplex PCR; TCRdb keeps only in-frame clonotypes and omits some of them. The sample comprises roughly 100,000 clones, 76% of which are singletons, and around 8.4% rests with the top ten. The CDR3 runs 17 residues. J gave up 2 bases and V 2 bases, and 5 bases lay outside the gene matches. From germline, CDR1 is SEHNR and CDR2 FQNEAQ (reference sequence). This clone was seen just once. The antigen remains undetermined. The V and J genes are TRBV7-9 and TRBJ2-6; TRBD1 matches 8 bases. Sequenced material: PBMCs. This clonotype originated in a man aged 35-49 years in good health and CMV-seropositive. The CDR3 here is CASSLSQGATGANVLTF. DNA of the CDR3: TGTGCCAGCAGCTTATCGCAGGGGGCGACTGGGGCCAACGTCCTGACTTTC.